This T cell receptor beta chain is from a study of beta chain features in type 1 diabetes. General study findings and limits: Healthy donors had naive, central memory and Treg TCRB repertoires that appeared less similar than those seen among patients. The study found moderately but significantly shorter TCRB CDR3s in all four CD4+ subsets of Type 1 diabetes patients.

All of the isolated RNA was reverse transcribed, so expressed TCRB transcripts were sequenced. The protocol was immunoSEQ multiplex PCR, while the TCRdb copy is restricted to in-frame clones and leaves out a portion. The table lists nearly 350,000 clones, around 9% of them singletons. Concerning this clone: The antigen is not known.

The CDR3 spans 13 residues. Trimming cost V 0 bases and J 7 bases, with 10 bases left between them. The germline gives CDR1 SGHRS, CDR2 YFSETQ. This sequence was found in a man aged 25-45 years with type 1 diabetes. The chain combines TRBV5-1 with TRBJ2-5; the D is unclear. Sequencing was carried out using central memory CD4+ T cells from blood. The CDR3 region is CASSLDSDATQYF. As DNA, the CDR3 is TGCGCCAGCAGCTTGGATTCTGACGCGACCCAGTACTTC.